Here is one T cell receptor (beta chain) with its context. Its cognate antigen has yet to be identified. The input lacks base qualities; no much larger clone sits a single base away. Spanning cysteine to phenylalanine, the CDR3 consists of 15 amino acids. Only the CDR3 DNA stays, 45 bases, in frame from base 1. The junction shows trimming of 0 bases on V and 3 bases on J, and the gene matches do not reach 3 bases of it. Reading the germline V gene gives CDR1 SGDLS and CDR2 YYNGEE. These data originate in a study of blood T cell repertoires in COVID-19 (dated by TCRdb to 2018 to 2021). Concerning the study at large: Samples from collaborators originated in the United States, Italy and Spain and spanned both the acute and convalescent phases of COVID-19. The prospective study material was composed of cDNA or gDNA derived from T cells, B-cell-depleted T cells, or PBMCs. The dataset comprised deeply sampled blood TCRbeta repertoires from subjects exposed to, actively infected with, or recovered from COVID-19. The repertoires were released in a freely available public database meant as a resource for research on the immune response to SARS-CoV-2. Samples came from the ongoing ImmuneRACE study (first 160 participants) plus 1,254 subjects from 6 global collaborators. The sample metadata nearly always contained a de-identified subject ID, COVID-19 status, age in years and sex. Where available, HLA class I and class II types were taken from metadata supplied by the sample provider and were not determined by assay-based typing. General findings and caveats noted by the study authors: How much clinical and demographic metadata was included differed by source and by participant, and the metadata was provided uncurated.

The immunoSEQ Assay, a bias-controlled multiplex PCR, was used to amplify TCRbeta CDR3 regions from genomic DNA. The study's own analysis went as follows. Within the assay, amplification of reference gene primers was used to estimate how many nucleated cells each sample contained. To quantify the absolute abundance of each unique TCRbeta CDR3 rearrangement, sequence reads were collapsed and filtered. For each sample, productive Simpson clonality was calculated by taking the square root of Simpson's diversity index across productive rearrangements. As stored in TCRdb, this immuneACCESS dataset retains in-frame rearrangements with V and J assigned. A fraction of the clones does not appear; measured against another copy, unresolved V genes explain less than half of the discrepancy, and the remainder lacks a known reason. V, J and clone size are those of that table, while D and trimming were read from the DNA. Present in this sample are some 83,000 clones, around 85% of which were seen just once. Around 5% of the sample lies in the top ten.

The collaborating institutions used their own protocols to collect whole blood in K2EDTA tubes. For TCRbeta analysis, collaborator samples were shipped as frozen whole blood, as isolated PBMCs, or as DNA extracted from either sample type. The sequenced sample consisted of peripheral blood. The origin of this receptor is a woman over 75 with active or convalescent COVID-19. The rearranged segments are TRBV9 and TRBJ2-1; 7 bases in the junction line up with TRBD2. The CDR3 region: CASSVDGGGYNEQFF. The bases are TGTGCCAGCAGCGTAGATGGCGGGGGCTACAATGAGCAGTTCTTC.